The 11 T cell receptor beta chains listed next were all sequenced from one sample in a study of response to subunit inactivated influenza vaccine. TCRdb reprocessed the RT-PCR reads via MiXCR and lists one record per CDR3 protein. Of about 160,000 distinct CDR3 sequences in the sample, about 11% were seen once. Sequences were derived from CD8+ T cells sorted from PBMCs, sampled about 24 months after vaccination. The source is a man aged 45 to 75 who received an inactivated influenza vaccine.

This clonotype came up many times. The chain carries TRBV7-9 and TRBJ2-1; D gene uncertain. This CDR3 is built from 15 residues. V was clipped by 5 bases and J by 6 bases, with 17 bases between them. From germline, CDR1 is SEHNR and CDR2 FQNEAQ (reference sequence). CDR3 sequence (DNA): TGTGCCAGCAGCCCCCCCTCCGGGTGGGGCAATGAGCAGTTCTTC. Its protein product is CASSPPSGWGNEQFF.

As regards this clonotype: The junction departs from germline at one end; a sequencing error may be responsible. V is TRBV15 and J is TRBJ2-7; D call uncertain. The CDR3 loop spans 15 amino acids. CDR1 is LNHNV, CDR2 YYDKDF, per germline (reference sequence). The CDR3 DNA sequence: TGTGCCACCTGCAGAGATCAAGGAAGAGGTGGAGAGCAGTACTTC. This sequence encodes CATCRDQGRGGEQYF.

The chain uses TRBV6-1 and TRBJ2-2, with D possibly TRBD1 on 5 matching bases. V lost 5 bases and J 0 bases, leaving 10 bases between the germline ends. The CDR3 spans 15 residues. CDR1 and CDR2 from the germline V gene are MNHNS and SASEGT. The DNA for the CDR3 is TGTGCCAGCAGTCCAGGGTTCCCGAACACCGGGGAGCTGTTTTTT. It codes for CASSPGFPNTGELFF.

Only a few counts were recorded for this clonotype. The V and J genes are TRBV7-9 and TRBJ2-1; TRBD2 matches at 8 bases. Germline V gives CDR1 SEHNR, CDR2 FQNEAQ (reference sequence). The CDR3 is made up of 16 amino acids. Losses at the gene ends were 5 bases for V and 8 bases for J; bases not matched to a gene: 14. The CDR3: CASSNAPGLVGHEQFF. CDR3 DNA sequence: TGTGCCAGCAGCAACGCGCCGGGACTAGTGGGTCATGAGCAGTTCTTC.

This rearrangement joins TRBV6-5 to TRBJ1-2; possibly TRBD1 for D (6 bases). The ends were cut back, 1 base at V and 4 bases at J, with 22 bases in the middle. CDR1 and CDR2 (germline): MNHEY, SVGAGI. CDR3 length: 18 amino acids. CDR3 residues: CASSYYTGTLSGGYGYTF. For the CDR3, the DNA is TGTGCCAGCAGTTACTACACCGGGACACTCAGCGGAGGCTATGGCTACACCTTC.

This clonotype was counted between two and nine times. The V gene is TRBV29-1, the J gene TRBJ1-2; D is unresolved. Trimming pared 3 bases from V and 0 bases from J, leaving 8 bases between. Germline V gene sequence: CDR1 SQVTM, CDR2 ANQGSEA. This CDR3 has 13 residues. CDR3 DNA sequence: TGCAGCGTTGACACAGCTACTAACTATGGCTACACCTTC. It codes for CSVDTATNYGYTF. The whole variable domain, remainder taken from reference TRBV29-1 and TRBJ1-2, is SAVISQKPSRDICQRGTSLTIQCQVDSQVTMMFWYRQQPGQSLTLIATANQGSEATYESGFVIDKFPISRPNLTFSTLTVSNMSPEDSSIYLCSVDTATNYGYTFGSGTRLTVV.

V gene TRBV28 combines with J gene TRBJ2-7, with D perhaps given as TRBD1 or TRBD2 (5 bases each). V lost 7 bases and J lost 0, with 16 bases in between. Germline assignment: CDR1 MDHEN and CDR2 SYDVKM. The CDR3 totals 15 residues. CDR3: CASTQGRPDSYEQYF. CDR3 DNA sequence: TGTGCCAGCACCCAGGGACGACCCGACTCCTACGAGCAGTACTTC.

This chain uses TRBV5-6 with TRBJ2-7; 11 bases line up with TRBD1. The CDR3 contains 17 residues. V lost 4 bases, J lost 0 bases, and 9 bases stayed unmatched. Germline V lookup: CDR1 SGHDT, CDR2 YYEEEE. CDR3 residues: CASSVGTGGFISYEQYF. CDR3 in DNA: TGTGCCAGCAGCGTAGGGACAGGGGGGTTCATCTCCTACGAGCAGTACTTC.

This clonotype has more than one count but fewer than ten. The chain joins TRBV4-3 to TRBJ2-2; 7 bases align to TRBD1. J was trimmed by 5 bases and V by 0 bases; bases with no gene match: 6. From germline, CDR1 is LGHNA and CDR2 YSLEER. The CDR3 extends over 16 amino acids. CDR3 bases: TGCGCCAGCAGCCAAGATCTAGGGGGCTGGACCGGGGAGCTGTTTTTT. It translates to CASSQDLGGWTGELFF.

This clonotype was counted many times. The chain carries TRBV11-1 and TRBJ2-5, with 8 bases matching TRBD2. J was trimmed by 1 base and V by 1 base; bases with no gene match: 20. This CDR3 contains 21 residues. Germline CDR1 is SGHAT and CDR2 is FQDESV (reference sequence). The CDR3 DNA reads TGTGCCAGCAGCTTAGGTGTGACCAGCGGGAGATTGGTAGCCTCCCAAGAGACCCAGTACTTC. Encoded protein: CASSLGVTSGRLVASQETQYF.

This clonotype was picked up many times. As DNA, the CDR3 is TGTGCCAGCAGTCCGCTAGCGGGAGTTGGCACCGGGGAGCTGTTTTTT. Its protein is CASSPLAGVGTGELFF. The chain is built from TRBV6-1 and TRBJ2-2; 10 bases line up with TRBD2. This CDR3 has 16 residues. Germline lookup yields CDR1 MNHNS and CDR2 SASEGT. Trimming removed 5 bases from V and 4 bases from J; junction bases left unmatched: 7.